This T cell receptor beta chain was documented in a study of graft-versus-host responses after intestinal transplantation. Study-level information: Recipients underwent multivisceral, liver-intestinal, or isolated intestinal transplants. Regarding the study as a whole: Within allografts, high graft-versus-host to host-versus-graft clonal ratios were seen among patients with graft-donor T cell macrochimerism. Ileal or blood samples showed some GvH clones first, and such clones were also found in recipient marrow.

Notes on this clone: Its specificity is not known.

The method was immunoSEQ multiplex PCR; TCRdb's version includes in-frame clones alone and lacks a portion of them. Among 96,000 or so clones listed, 90% to 95% were seen once. Germline lookup yields CDR1 MNHNS and CDR2 SASEGT. Between the trimmed V and J ends, which lost 2 bases and 5 bases, there was a span of 10 bases. CDR3 size: 14 residues. J is TRBJ1-5 and V is TRBV6-1, with D possibly TRBD1 on 6 matching bases. The source was unstimulated CD4+ T cells sorted from spleen or lymph node cells, collected before intestinal transplant. The source is a human donor who received an intestinal transplant. The CDR3 region is CASSEFGGHQPQHF. The CDR3, as DNA: TGTGCCAGCAGTGAATTCGGGGGGCATCAGCCCCAGCATTTT.